The subject of this entry is one T cell receptor beta chain. The record originates from a study of control samples from healthy donors and cancer patients. The CDR3 loop spans 14 amino acids. V was clipped by 2 bases and J by 9 bases, with 14 bases between them. Germline V lookup: CDR1 MNHEY, CDR2 SVGEGT. This table comes from immunoSEQ multiplex PCR, and its TCRdb copy is limited to in-frame clones, with some not included. Here the sample spans 150,000 or so clones, roughly 92% being singletons. This sequence joins TRBV6-2 or TRBV6-3 and TRBJ2-1; TRBD2 is a possible D gene (5 bases). The origin of this receptor is a woman aged 25 to 39 in good health. The material sequenced was blood. The CDR3 DNA reads as TGTGCCAGCAGTTACGAAGTTCGGGGAAGTGAGCAGTTCTTC. It codes for CASSYEVRGSEQFF.